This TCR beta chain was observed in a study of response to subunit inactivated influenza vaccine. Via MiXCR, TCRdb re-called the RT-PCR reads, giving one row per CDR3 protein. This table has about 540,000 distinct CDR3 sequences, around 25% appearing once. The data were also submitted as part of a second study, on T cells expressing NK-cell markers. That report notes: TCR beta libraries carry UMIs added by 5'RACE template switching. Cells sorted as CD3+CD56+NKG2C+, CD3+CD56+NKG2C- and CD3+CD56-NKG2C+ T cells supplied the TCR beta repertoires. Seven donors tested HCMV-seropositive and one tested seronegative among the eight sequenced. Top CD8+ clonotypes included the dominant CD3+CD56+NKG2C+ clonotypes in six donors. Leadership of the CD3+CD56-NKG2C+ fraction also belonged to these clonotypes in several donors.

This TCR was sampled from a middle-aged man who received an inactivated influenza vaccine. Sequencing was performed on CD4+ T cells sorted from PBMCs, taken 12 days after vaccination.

The DNA of the CDR3 is TGCAGTGCCCTTAGCGGGAGTGGGTACGAGCAGTACTTC. This gives the protein CSALSGSGYEQYF. The chain is built from TRBV20-1 and TRBJ2-7; 9 bases are shared with TRBD2. The CDR3 has 13 amino acids. With V trimmed by 6 bases and J by 4 bases, 7 bases remained unmatched. Germline loops: CDR1 DFQATT, CDR2 SNEGSKA (reference sequence).